This TCR beta chain was sequenced for a study of cytomegalovirus exposure and HLA in healthy donors. Both 60 Vbeta primers and 13 Jbeta primers went into the PCR. How the authors handled the data: Per a later analysis, the number of unique TCR beta chains was about 80 million, of which 8.5 million to 11 million were shared. The data were produced by immunoSEQ multiplex PCR, yet TCRdb's version contains in-frame clones alone and is incomplete. V and J calls and clone size are those listed in that table; D and trimming were worked out from the DNA. The sample lists about 36,000 clones, about 70% seen once, with over 6.5% in the top ten. The J segment lost 1 base and the V segment lost 5 bases, leaving 10 bases of the junction unmatched. The germline V gene has CDR1 SGHAT and CDR2 FQNNGV. The CDR3 contains 17 residues.

The sample taken for sequencing was PBMCs. This TCR was recovered from a man aged 25-45 years in good health and CMV-seronegative. This sequence joins TRBV11-2 and TRBJ2-3; 9 bases map to TRBD1. The CDR3 here is CASSATYRDRGTDTQYF. The CDR3 region has the DNA TGTGCCAGCAGCGCCACTTACCGGGACAGGGGCACAGATACGCAGTATTTT.